The table lists the clone carrying this T cell receptor beta chain with a count of one. This study enrolled people aged 18 to 89 from roughly 24 US geographic areas. The data stem from a study of blood T cell repertoires in COVID-19. About the study: The United States, Italy and Spain provided the acute and convalescent COVID-19 samples.

Authors' methods: Amplification of reference gene primers provided the estimated nucleated cell counts. Data came from immunoSEQ multiplex PCR; TCRdb stores just in-frame clones and leaves some out. V, J and clone size reflect that table, while D and trimming were determined from the DNA. Found here are 300,000 to 400,000 clones, over 75% of them singletons; the top ten hold approximately 1%. This CDR3 spans 13 amino acids. V lost 5 bases and J 1 base, leaving 11 bases between the germline ends. Germline lookup yields CDR1 SQVTM and CDR2 ANQGSEA. The source is a woman in her 30s with acute COVID-19. The V gene is TRBV29-1, the J gene TRBJ1-1; D not certain. Sequenced material: PBMCs or T cells enriched from blood (not recorded which). CDR3 residues: CSVRGSGNTEAFF. The CDR3 region has the DNA TGCAGCGTTCGAGGGTCGGGGAACACTGAAGCTTTCTTT.